These T cell receptor beta chains were read from a single sample in a study of blood T cell repertoires in COVID-19. This table comes from immunoSEQ multiplex PCR, and its TCRdb copy is limited to in-frame clones, with some not included. The table has a few hundred thousand clones, roughly 89% seen once. Input material: peripheral blood. All receptors derive from a man aged 25-45 years with acute or convalescent COVID-19. The CDR3 runs from the conserved cysteine through the conserved F or W. D genes are given only for firm matches. Not all rows give a size; the values are once, few, many and, for expanded clones, a class.

V	J	size	D	CDR3	DNA
TRBV6-2/TRBV6-3	TRBJ1-2	NA	NA	CASRRTGKNYGYTF	TGTGCCAGCCGCCGGACTGGAAAGAACTATGGCTACACCTTC
TRBV14	TRBJ1-2	NA	NA	CASSHHRRGARHYGYTF	TGTGCCAGCAGCCACCATAGGCGGGGAGCTCGGCACTATGGCTACACCTTC
TRBV10-3	TRBJ2-7	NA	TRBD2	CASGGPYEQYF	TGTGCCAGCGGGGGGCCTTACGAGCAGTACTTC
TRBV19	TRBJ2-7	NA	TRBD2	CASSIRAGGQYEQYF	TGTGCCAGTAGTATACGGGCGGGAGGGCAATACGAGCAGTACTTC
TRBV14	TRBJ1-1	few	NA	CASSLYVNTEAFF	TGTGCCAGCAGCCTTTATGTGAACACTGAAGCTTTCTTT
TRBV5-4	TRBJ2-5	NA	TRBD1	CASSIRDRGLMPQYF	TGTGCCAGCAGCATAAGGGACAGGGGGCTTATGCCCCAGTACTTC
TRBV13	TRBJ2-1	NA	TRBD2	CASSGLAGYNEQFF	TGTGCCAGTTCGGGACTAGCGGGGTACAATGAGCAGTTCTTC
TRBV7-6	TRBJ1-6	NA	TRBD1	CASSFGTGAPGSPLHF	TGTGCCAGCAGCTTCGGGACAGGGGCTCCAGGTTCACCCCTCCACTTT
TRBV7-3	TRBJ2-1	NA	TRBD2	CASSLRGGGARNEQFF	TGTGCCAGCTCCCTAAGGGGCGGGGGGGCCCGAAATGAGCAGTTCTTC
TRBV5-1	TRBJ2-3	NA	NA	CASSARDGWDTQYF	TGCGCCAGCAGCGCCCGGGATGGGTGGGATACGCAGTATTTT
TRBV15	TRBJ2-7	NA	TRBD2	CATSRDHPAGAHEQYF	TGTGCCACCAGCAGAGATCATCCGGCGGGAGCCCACGAGCAGTACTTC
TRBV18	TRBJ2-2	NA	NA	CASSRPANTGELFF	TGTGCCAGCTCACGTCCGGCGAACACCGGGGAGCTGTTTTTT
TRBV2	TRBJ2-1	once	TRBD2	CASRSTGTSGGREEQFF	TGTGCCAGCAGATCCACAGGGACTAGCGGGGGTAGGGAGGAGCAGTTCTTC
TRBV28	TRBJ2-3	once	NA	CASSFSTDTQYF	TGTGCCAGCAGTTTTTCGACAGATACGCAGTATTTT
TRBV29-1	TRBJ2-7	NA	TRBD1	CSVGPGQGAHEQYF	TGCAGCGTGGGTCCGGGACAGGGGGCCCACGAGCAGTACTTC
TRBV19	TRBJ1-5	many	NA	CASSFQGSNQPQHF	TGTGCCAGTAGTTTCCAGGGGAGCAATCAGCCCCAGCATTTT
TRBV12-3/TRBV12-4	TRBJ2-7	NA	NA	CASRPDRSYEQYF	TGTGCCAGCAGGCCCGACAGGAGTTACGAGCAGTACTTC
TRBV6-5	TRBJ1-1	NA	TRBD1	CASGQGRNTEAFF	TGTGCCAGCGGACAGGGGCGAAACACTGAAGCTTTCTTT
TRBV7-2	TRBJ1-5	NA	NA	CASSLNRAQNQPQHF	TGTGCCAGCAGCTTAAACAGGGCCCAGAATCAGCCCCAGCATTTT
TRBV10-3	TRBJ1-2	NA	NA	CAIGVEWVTYGYTF	TGTGCCATCGGAGTTGAGTGGGTAACCTATGGCTACACCTTC
TRBV3-1/TRBV3-2	TRBJ2-1	NA	NA	CASSQDGGLARNNEQFF	TGTGCCAGCAGCCAAGACGGGGGACTGGCCAGAAACAATGAGCAGTTCTTC
TRBV7-3	TRBJ2-3	NA	NA	CASTPTPGIPQYF	TGTGCCAGCACCCCCACCCCAGGGATCCCGCAGTATTTT
TRBV3-1/TRBV3-2	TRBJ1-6	NA	TRBD1	CASSDRGGGYNSPLHF	TGTGCCAGCAGTGACAGGGGGGGAGGCTATAATTCACCCCTCCACTTT
TRBV5-8	TRBJ1-3	NA	NA	CASSWAGHKLNSYSGNTIYF	TGTGCCAGCAGCTGGGCAGGACACAAATTAAATAGCTACTCTGGAAACACCATATATTTT
TRBV27	TRBJ2-2	NA	TRBD2	CASSLGLAGGNTGELFF	TGTGCCAGCAGTTTGGGGCTAGCGGGAGGCAACACCGGGGAGCTGTTTTTT
TRBV6-5	TRBJ1-2	NA	NA	CASSYHPSYGYTF	TGTGCCAGCAGTTATCACCCCAGCTATGGCTACACCTTC
TRBV6-5	TRBJ1-4	NA	NA	CASSSLQGGNEKLFF	TGTGCCAGCAGTTCCCTCCAGGGTGGGAATGAAAAACTGTTTTTT
TRBV10-2	TRBJ1-2	once	NA	CASNSRVSHYGYTF	TGCGCCAGCAATAGCCGGGTTTCCCACTATGGCTACACCTTC
TRBV19	TRBJ1-1	once	NA	CASSISYTGNTEAFF	TGTGCCAGTAGTATTTCATATACAGGGAATACTGAAGCTTTCTTT
TRBV2	TRBJ1-6	NA	TRBD1	CASSGEATGVSPLHF	TGTGCCAGCAGTGGGGAGGCGACAGGGGTTTCACCCCTCCACTTT
TRBV28	TRBJ1-5	NA	TRBD1	CARLSGQGGNQPQHF	TGTGCCAGACTATCGGGACAGGGAGGCAATCAGCCCCAGCATTTT
TRBV29-1	TRBJ1-1	NA	NA	CSVDFYVGLMNTEAFF	TGCAGCGTTGATTTCTACGTGGGACTAATGAACACTGAAGCTTTCTTT
TRBV12-5	TRBJ2-3	NA	NA	CASGSQGTDTQYF	TGTGCTAGTGGTTCGCAGGGCACAGATACGCAGTATTTT
TRBV6-5	TRBJ2-1	NA	NA	CASKLANSYNEQFF	TGTGCCAGCAAGCTAGCAAACTCCTACAATGAGCAGTTCTTC
TRBV5-6	TRBJ1-2	few	NA	CASSLAAVNYGYTF	TGTGCCAGCAGCTTGGCCGCAGTTAACTATGGCTACACCTTC
TRBV6-5	TRBJ2-1	once	TRBD1	CASRPGQAYNEQFF	TGTGCCAGCAGACCGGGACAGGCATACAATGAGCAGTTCTTC
TRBV11-3	TRBJ2-5	NA	NA	CASSLAGEVETQYF	TGTGCCAGCAGCTTAGCTGGGGAGGTTGAGACCCAGTACTTC
TRBV5-1	TRBJ2-1	NA	NA	CASSLGAGNEQFF	TGCGCCAGCAGCTTGGGGGCGGGTAATGAGCAGTTCTTC
TRBV18	TRBJ1-5	NA	NA	CASSPTVSNQPQHF	TGTGCCAGCTCACCGACAGTGAGCAATCAGCCCCAGCATTTT
TRBV2	TRBJ2-7	NA	NA	CASSFDSVSYEQYF	TGTGCCAGCAGTTTTGACAGTGTCTCCTACGAGCAGTACTTC